This is a list of T cell receptor beta chains from one sample in a study of T cell responses to AZD1222 COVID-19 vaccine. The data were produced by immunoSEQ multiplex PCR, yet TCRdb's version contains in-frame clones alone and is incomplete. Among about 110,000 clones listed, over 85% were seen once. The input for sequencing was peripheral blood, taken on day 0 of MenACWY control vaccination. These receptor sequences come from an adult in good health. Both conserved end residues are part of each CDR3. The D gene is left open where the match is weak. For some rows the clone size is stated as once, few or many, or as a class when expanded; others skip it.

TGCGCCAGCAGCCCGAGCGGGGGCCCGAGCTCCTACGAGCAGTACTTC | CASSPSGGPSSYEQYF | TRBJ2-7 | TRBV5-1 | TRBD2 | NA
TGTGCCAGCTCACCAGGGGCGGGGGACACTGAAGCTTTCTTT | CASSPGAGDTEAFF | TRBJ1-1 | TRBV18 | NA | NA
TGTGCCAGCAGCGTGCCACAGGGGGACTATGGCTACACCTTC | CASSVPQGDYGYTF | TRBJ1-2 | TRBV5-4 | TRBD1 | NA
TGTGCCACCAGTGATTCGGGACAGATTAATTCACCCCTCCACTTT | CATSDSGQINSPLHF | TRBJ1-6 | TRBV24-1 | TRBD1 | once
TGCGCCAGCAGCTTGGTTACCGGGTGGAACACTGAAGCTTTCTTT | CASSLVTGWNTEAFF | TRBJ1-1 | TRBV5-1 | NA | NA
TGTGCCAGCAGCTTGGACTACACAGGGAACACTGAAGCTTTCTTT | CASSLDYTGNTEAFF | TRBJ1-1 | TRBV5-6 | NA | NA
TGTGCCAGCAGCTCGTTCGGGGGAGAAGCTTTCTTT | CASSSFGGEAFF | TRBJ1-1 | TRBV7-3 | NA | once
TGTGCCTGGACCGTCCCAGGGGCCTATGGCTACACCTTC | CAWTVPGAYGYTF | TRBJ1-2 | TRBV30 | NA | NA
TGTGCCAGCTCACCAGGGTCAGACTACGAGCAGTACTTC | CASSPGSDYEQYF | TRBJ2-7 | TRBV18 | NA | NA
TGTGCCAGCAGTGAAATCTGGAATGAAAAACTGTTTTTT | CASSEIWNEKLFF | TRBJ1-4 | TRBV6-1 | NA | NA
TGTGCCAGCAGCTTAGAAGGGGGGCGCGGCTACGAGCAGTACTTC | CASSLEGGRGYEQYF | TRBJ2-7 | TRBV7-2 | NA | once
TGTGCCAGCTCACCTAATGTACAGGGGGCGAAAAATTCACCCCTCCACTTT | CASSPNVQGAKNSPLHF | TRBJ1-6 | TRBV18 | TRBD1 | NA
TGTGCCTGCCTCAGCGAGAGCACAGATACGCAGTATTTT | CACLSESTDTQYF | TRBJ2-3 | TRBV30 | NA | NA
TGTGCCAGTAGTATGGGGTCGTCGCGGGGAAACACCATATATTTT | CASSMGSSRGNTIYF | TRBJ1-3 | TRBV19 | NA | once
TGTGCCAGCAGCGTATCGGGGGCCGTTGTCACCGGGGAGCTGTTTTTT | CASSVSGAVVTGELFF | TRBJ2-2 | TRBV9 | NA | NA
TGTGCCAGCAGCGCAGGTGGGGGGGCAGGGTTTAACACTGAAGCTTTCTTT | CASSAGGGAGFNTEAFF | TRBJ1-1 | TRBV9 | NA | NA
TGTGCCAGCAGCTTTAATAGCGGGGGAGAGACCCAGTACTTC | CASSFNSGGETQYF | TRBJ2-5 | TRBV7-2 | TRBD2 | NA
TGTGCCAGCACCCCGGGACCTTCCTACGAGCAGTACTTC | CASTPGPSYEQYF | TRBJ2-7 | TRBV12-3/TRBV12-4 | NA | NA
TGTGCCAGCTCACTCGAATCCTACGAGCAGTACTTC | CASSLESYEQYF | TRBJ2-7 | TRBV18 | NA | NA
TGTGCCAGCAGCTTTTCCGCGACAACAACCTACGAGCAGTACTTC | CASSFSATTTYEQYF | TRBJ2-7 | TRBV5-5 | NA | NA
TGTGCCAGCTCACCGGCGAGTGGGACAGTGAGCAATCAGCCCCAGCATTTT | CASSPASGTVSNQPQHF | TRBJ1-5 | TRBV18 | TRBD1 | NA
TGTGCCAGCAGCTTAGGGGGTTCGGGGAACACTGAAGCTTTCTTT | CASSLGGSGNTEAFF | TRBJ1-1 | TRBV7-2 | NA | NA
TGTGCCAGCAGCCCCCGGGGGGGGTCTGACTATGGCTACACCTTC | CASSPRGGSDYGYTF | TRBJ1-2 | TRBV9 | NA | NA
TGTGCCAGCAGCTCATGGGCCCTGCGGACTGAAGCTTTCTTT | CASSSWALRTEAFF | TRBJ1-1 | TRBV7-2 | NA | NA
TGTGCCAGCAGTAGGGACACTGAAGCTTTCTTT | CASSRDTEAFF | TRBJ1-1 | TRBV6-5 | NA | NA
TGTGCCAGCAGCTCTACAGGGGGGAGTCTTAACACTGAAGCTTTCTTT | CASSSTGGSLNTEAFF | TRBJ1-1 | TRBV7-3 | TRBD1 | once
TGCGCCAGCAGCTTGGATGTCGAGACCCAGTACTTC | CASSLDVETQYF | TRBJ2-5 | TRBV5-1 | NA | NA
TGTGCCAGTAGTATAGGAAGTACCGGGGAGCTGTTTTTT | CASSIGSTGELFF | TRBJ2-2 | TRBV19 | NA | once
TGTGCCACCAGCAGACCCGTCCCGAAACCCACCGGGGAGCTGTTTTTT | CATSRPVPKPTGELFF | TRBJ2-2 | TRBV15 | NA | NA
TGTGCCTGGAGCAAGGTACTTAGTGTCGCCTATGGCTACACCTTC | CAWSKVLSVAYGYTF | TRBJ1-2 | TRBV30 | NA | NA
TGCGCCAGCAGCTATACAGGGCCTAATGAAAAACTGTTTTTT | CASSYTGPNEKLFF | TRBJ1-4 | TRBV5-1 | NA | NA
TGTGCCAGCAGCCAAGAAGCGGGGGGGCCAGATACGCAGTATTTT | CASSQEAGGPDTQYF | TRBJ2-3 | TRBV4-2 | TRBD2 | NA
TGTGCCAGCAGCTTGGGCGGGAACTATGGCTACACCTTC | CASSLGGNYGYTF | TRBJ1-2 | TRBV5-4 | NA | NA
TGTGCCAGCAGCTTGGGCTCTCAGCCCCAGCATTTT | CASSLGSQPQHF | TRBJ1-5 | TRBV5-6 | NA | NA
TGTGCCATCAGGGGACAGGGTAGAGGAACTGAAGCTTTCTTT | CAIRGQGRGTEAFF | TRBJ1-1 | TRBV10-3 | TRBD1 | NA
TGTGCCGGAAATCCGGGGGACTCCTACAATGAGCAGTTCTTC | CAGNPGDSYNEQFF | TRBJ2-1 | TRBV7-9 | NA | NA
TGTGCCAGCAGCCCTCCGCGCATCTCTGGAAACACCATATATTTT | CASSPPRISGNTIYF | TRBJ1-3 | TRBV4-2 | NA | NA
TGTGCCAGCAGCCCGGGGACTAGCGTTGTTTTGGATACGCAGTATTTT | CASSPGTSVVLDTQYF | TRBJ2-3 | TRBV3-1/TRBV3-2 | TRBD2 | NA
TGTGCCAGCAGCGTAGCTACGACTAGCGGGGGGTCCCAAGAGACCCAGTACTTC | CASSVATTSGGSQETQYF | TRBJ2-5 | TRBV9 | TRBD2 | NA
TGCGCCAGCAGAGGGACAGGGCTTGCTAGTAATGAAAAACTGTTTTTT | CASRGTGLASNEKLFF | TRBJ1-4 | TRBV5-1 | TRBD1 | NA
TGTGCCAGTAGTACGACTTCTAACCCATCCTACGAGCAGTACTTC | CASSTTSNPSYEQYF | TRBJ2-7 | TRBV19 | NA | NA
TGTGCCAGTAGTCCCTCTTCTAACTATGGCTACACCTTC | CASSPSSNYGYTF | TRBJ1-2 | TRBV19 | NA | NA
TGTGCCACGAGACACAGGGGGTATGGCTACACCTTC | CATRHRGYGYTF | TRBJ1-2 | TRBV12-3/TRBV12-4 | TRBD1 | NA
TGTGCCAGCAGCTTGGGACCAGTGCAGTACTTC | CASSLGPVQYF | TRBJ2-7 | TRBV5-6 | NA | NA
TGTGCCAGCAGTTTATCAGGGGAGCACACCGGGGAGCTGTTTTTT | CASSLSGEHTGELFF | TRBJ2-2 | TRBV28 | NA | NA
TGTGCCAGCTCACCAACGACCGGGACCTCTGGAAACACCATATATTTT | CASSPTTGTSGNTIYF | TRBJ1-3 | TRBV18 | NA | NA
TGTGCCAGCAGCTCAGCGGGACAGTCCTATGGCTACACCTTC | CASSSAGQSYGYTF | TRBJ1-2 | TRBV7-2 | TRBD1 | once
TGCAGCGTTGCTGGAGAGACCCAGTACTTC | CSVAGETQYF | TRBJ2-5 | TRBV29-1 | NA | NA
TGTGCCAGCAGCTTATTTGGGGGGAACACCGGGGAGCTGTTTTTT | CASSLFGGNTGELFF | TRBJ2-2 | TRBV7-2 | NA | NA
TGTGCCAGCAGCACGGGTGACAGGGGCCTTTCCTACGAGCAGTACTTC | CASSTGDRGLSYEQYF | TRBJ2-7 | TRBV27 | TRBD1 | NA
TGTGCCAGCTCTGCGGTGAACACTGAAGCTTTCTTT | CASSAVNTEAFF | TRBJ1-1 | TRBV18 | NA | NA
TGTGCCAGCAGTGAAGAGATGGGGGGGGGCTACACCTTC | CASSEEMGGGYTF | TRBJ1-2 | TRBV6-1 | NA | once
TGCGCCAGCAGTGCCGTGAGGGGGTGGAACACTGAAGCTTTCTTT | CASSAVRGWNTEAFF | TRBJ1-1 | TRBV10-1 | NA | few
TGTGCCAGCAGTTTGGACAGCCGCGAGCAGTACTTC | CASSLDSREQYF | TRBJ2-7 | TRBV28 | NA | NA
TGTGCCAGCAGTTACTCGGACAGCTCTGGAAACACCATATATTTT | CASSYSDSSGNTIYF | TRBJ1-3 | TRBV6-5 | NA | NA
TGCAGTGCCAGTAGGGGTATAGCGGGGGGGCCCTCCCATGAGCAGTTCTTC | CSASRGIAGGPSHEQFF | TRBJ2-1 | TRBV20-1 | TRBD2 | NA
TGTGCCAGCAGCCCGCAGGGACCCGATGGCTACACCTTC | CASSPQGPDGYTF | TRBJ1-2 | TRBV6-5 | NA | NA
TGTGCCAGCAGCTCCTCGCCGGTTAGGGCGCGGGGGGACACAGATACGCAGTATTTT | CASSSSPVRARGDTDTQYF | TRBJ2-3 | TRBV6-2/TRBV6-3 | TRBD2 | NA